Each of the 27 T cell receptor beta chains below was sequenced from the same sample in a study of tumor and adjacent non-tumor tissue in lung cancer. RNA was extracted from bulk tissue without any cell sorting. This non-tumor lung sample came from over 3 cm beyond the tumor edge. TCRbeta libraries were built with three rounds of nested PCR, modified from ARM-PCR. Each CDR3 protein gets one entry after TCRdb re-called the multiplex PCR reads with MiXCR. In the table there are some 100,000 distinct CDR3 sequences, about 62% of which are singletons. The sequenced sample consisted of distant non-tumor lung tissue. These receptors were taken from a man aged 25-40 years with non-small cell lung cancer.

There are a few counts of this clonotype. The chain has TRBV11-2 and TRBJ2-3; 9 positions match TRBD1. The CDR3 runs 13 residues. V gave up 6 bases and J gave up 7 bases; unmatched junction bases: 5. Per germline, CDR1 SGHAT and CDR2 FQNNGV. The CDR3 loop reads CASRPTGGNTQYF. CDR3 sequence (DNA): TGTGCCAGCAGACCGACAGGGGGGAATACGCAGTATTTT.

Turning to this clonotype: This sequence may be a read error, since a much larger clone differs from it by one base. The V gene is TRBV20-1, the J gene TRBJ2-7; 10 bases align to TRBD1. The CDR3 runs 15 residues. Germline V lookup: CDR1 DFQATT, CDR2 SNEGSKA (reference sequence). The J segment lost 0 bases and the V segment lost 7 bases, leaving 9 bases of the junction unmatched. CDR3 region: CSDSGTGAFSYEQYF. The CDR3 nucleotides are TGCAGTGATAGTGGGACAGGGGCCTTCTCCTACGAGCAGTACTTC.

CDR3 sequence (DNA): TGTGCCAGCAGCATCCACCCCGTGAGCTATGGCTACACCTTC. Translation: CASSIHPVSYGYTF. This chain joins TRBV13 and TRBJ1-2; no clear D. This CDR3 is built from 14 residues. The ends were cut back, 5 bases at V and 4 bases at J, with 14 bases in the middle. The germline CDR1 and CDR2 sequences are PRHDT and FYEKMQ (reference sequence).

On this clonotype: A much larger clone lies one base from this, so it may be a read error. The V gene is TRBV20-1, the J gene TRBJ2-1; tentative D call: TRBD2 (5 bases). The CDR3 has 12 amino acids. Germline values: CDR1 DFQATT, CDR2 SNEGSKA (reference sequence). V was trimmed by 5 bases and J by 12 bases, leaving 17 bases between them. The CDR3 sequence: CSAPFQRCGQFF. In nucleotides, the CDR3 is TGCAGTGCTCCATTTCAGCGGTGTGGGCAGTTCTTC.

The V call is TRBV6-5, the J call TRBJ2-2, with D uncertain. The CDR3 sequence is 15 residues long. The V end was cut by 2 bases, the J end by 5 bases, with 12 bases between. Germline CDR1 MNHEY, CDR2 SVGAGI. CDR3 DNA sequence: TGTGCCAGCAGTTACGCACTAATATGTACCGGGGAGCTGTTTTTT. Its protein is CASSYALICTGELFF.

A remark on this clonotype: An end of the junction does not agree with germline; a read error may underlie this. The chain uses TRBV5-6 and TRBJ2-1; a possible D gene is TRBD1 (5 bases). Germline lookup yields CDR1 SGHDT and CDR2 YYEEEE. The CDR3 consists of 15 residues. CDR3 coding DNA: TGTGCCAGCAGTCCAGGGTTGAGCTTCTACAATGAGCAGCTCTTC. Amino acids: CASSPGLSFYNEQLF.

This clonotype was observed at least ten times. V and J are TRBV29-1 and TRBJ2-1; D is possibly TRBD2 (6 bases). Trimming pared 6 bases from V and 8 bases from J, leaving 17 bases between. CDR1 and CDR2 (germline): SQVTM, ANQGSEA. The CDR3 length is 13 residues. The CDR3 DNA reads TGCAGCGTCAGACTAGGAGCGGGCCATGAGCAGTTCTTC. Its translation is CSVRLGAGHEQFF.

The J gene is TRBJ2-7, the V gene TRBV29-1; the D gene is possibly TRBD1 (6 bases). Germline V gene sequence: CDR1 SQVTM, CDR2 ANQGSEA. This CDR3 is 16 amino acids long. V lost 5 bases and J lost 1, with 21 bases in between. CDR3 nucleotides: TGCAGCGTTAGTTCCCTCAGGGGCATTCGGTCCTACGAGCAGTACTTC. It codes for CSVSSLRGIRSYEQYF.

As for this clonotype: An end of the junction does not agree with germline; a read error may underlie this. The rearrangement joins TRBV20-1 to TRBJ2-3, with D tentatively TRBD2 (6 bases). The germline V gene has CDR1 DFQATT and CDR2 SNEGSKA (reference sequence). This CDR3 region has 14 residues. The CDR3 DNA follows: TGCAATGCTCCGAGGGCGGGGCGTGGAGATACGCAGTATTTT. It is translated as CNAPRAGRGDTQYF.

To note about this clonotype: An end of the junction does not agree with germline; a read error may underlie this. The chain has TRBV6-2 or TRBV6-3 and TRBJ2-1; TRBD2 agrees at 14 bases. Germline lookup yields CDR1 MNHEY and CDR2 SVGEGT. The CDR3 runs to 15 residues. The CDR3 loop is CASSYWTSGGNEQLF. The CDR3, as DNA: TGTGCCAGCAGTTACTGGACTAGCGGGGGGAATGAGCAGTTATTC.

Comment on this clonotype: A much larger clone lies one base from this, so it may be a read error. The chain joins TRBV6-2 or TRBV6-3 to TRBJ2-3; D possibly uses TRBD1 or TRBD2 (6 bases each). Per the germline V gene, CDR1 is MNHEY and CDR2 is SVGEGT. The CDR3 covers 15 residues. CDR3: CASNERGPETGTQYF. CDR3 DNA sequence: TGTGCCAGCAATGAACGGGGGCCGGAGACAGGTACGCAGTATTTT.

The chain joins TRBV11-2 to TRBJ2-3, with D perhaps matching TRBD2 (5 bases). The CDR3 runs to 16 residues. CDR1 and CDR2 from the germline V gene are SGHAT and FQNNGV. The CDR3 region is CLSSFSGSFSTDTQYF. The CDR3 region has the DNA TGTCTCAGCAGCTTCTCGGGAAGCTTTAGCACAGATACGCAGTATTTT.

This clonotype has ten or more counts. The rearrangement uses TRBV4-1 and TRBJ2-7, with TRBD2 matching over 12 bases. V dropped 2 bases and J dropped 6; count of bases not matched to a gene: 5. CDR1 is MGHRA, CDR2 YSYEKL, per germline. The CDR3 covers 15 residues. The CDR3 is CASSQSASGGAEQYF. The CDR3 bases are TGCGCCAGCAGCCAATCGGCTAGCGGGGGGGCCGAGCAGTACTTC.

Regarding this clonotype: Germline is not matched at one junction end, which may reflect a read error. V usage is TRBV6-5 and J usage is TRBJ2-6; possible D gene TRBD1, 5 bases. Per germline, CDR1 MNHEY and CDR2 SVGAGI. The CDR3 totals 17 residues. CDR3 sequence reads: CVSSSDTLWAGPNVLTF. The CDR3 DNA sequence: TGTGTCAGCAGTTCTGACACCTTATGGGCAGGGCCCAATGTCCTGACTTTC.

Concerning this clonotype itself: The final CDR3 position lacks the conserved phenylalanine or tryptophan, pointing to a likely read error. The chain couples TRBV20-1 to TRBJ2-3; unclear D gene. The CDR3 sequence is 17 residues long. V was clipped by 7 bases and J by 0 bases, with 23 bases between them. Germline V gives CDR1 DFQATT, CDR2 SNEGSKA (reference sequence). The CDR3 DNA is TGCAGTGTTATTCTACCCCTCTTGGCCTCAAGCACAGATACGCAGTATTCT. Its protein product is CSVILPLLASSTDTQYS.

About this clonotype: One junction end does not reproduce the germline sequence, and a read error may be involved. The DNA of the CDR3 is TGTACCACGAGTGATCCCGGGACTAGCGGGAGTGAGCAGTTCTTC. It encodes CTTSDPGTSGSEQFF. The V call is TRBV24-1, the J call TRBJ2-1; the match to TRBD2 covers 14 bases. Per germline, CDR1 KGHDR and CDR2 SFDVKD. This CDR3 contains 15 residues.

Regarding this clonotype: This may be a read error, as it is one base from a much larger clone. The chain employs TRBV4-1 and TRBJ2-3; TRBD2 matches at 8 bases. Looked up from germline, CDR1 is MGHRA and CDR2 is YSYEKL. The trim removed 2 bases at V and 5 bases at J, leaving 9 bases unmatched. This CDR3 is 16 amino acids long. CDR3 bases: TGCGCCAGCAGCCAAATTTGGTCGGGGGGGCTAGATACGCAGTATTTT. As protein: CASSQIWSGGLDTQYF.

A remark on this clonotype: The junction does not match germline at one end; this may be a read error. V is TRBV20-1 and J is TRBJ2-3; D may be TRBD1 (7 bases). The CDR3 loop spans 18 amino acids. Germline loops: CDR1 DFQATT, CDR2 SNEGSKA (reference sequence). The CDR3 bases are TGCAGTGCTAGATACAATCAGGGGGGCTCGTATAGGACAGGTACGCAGTATTTT. Its protein product is CSARYNQGGSYRTGTQYF.

On this clonotype: Because it lacks the conserved phenylalanine or tryptophan at the end, this CDR3 is likely a read error. The J gene is TRBJ1-5, the V gene TRBV20-1; TRBD1 agrees at 10 bases. Germline-derived CDR1 and CDR2 are DFQATT and SNEGSKA (reference sequence). This CDR3 region has 14 residues. With V trimmed by 6 bases and J by 10 bases, 12 bases remained unmatched. This chain's CDR3 is CSAPGTGDFQPQHL. The CDR3 region has the DNA TGCAGTGCACCCGGGACAGGGGATTTTCAACCCCAGCATTTA.

As concerns this clonotype: A read error may account for a junction end that differs from germline. The V call is TRBV12-3 or TRBV12-4, the J call TRBJ1-6; D gene unclear. This CDR3 region has 13 residues. CDR3 residues: CASSLHKNSPLHF. The DNA of the CDR3 is TGTGCCAGCAGTTTACATAAAAATTCACCCCTACACTTT.

With respect to this clonotype: A single base separates this from a much larger clone, so it may be a read error. Given the absence of the conserved phenylalanine or tryptophan at the CDR3 end, a read error is likely. The chain uses TRBV6-4 and TRBJ2-1; D possibly corresponds to TRBD2 (6 bases). This CDR3 region has 14 residues. V lost 2 bases and J lost 9, with 14 bases in between. The germline CDR1 and CDR2 sequences are MRHNA and SNTAGT. The CDR3 loop reads CASSDGEATGEQFV. Written as DNA, the CDR3 is TGTGCCAGCAGTGACGGGGAGGCGACTGGTGAGCAGTTCGTC.

Details on this clonotype: A read error may explain this, as a much larger clone is one base away. J is TRBJ2-7 and V is TRBV6-6; D uncertain. V gave up 3 bases and J gave up 5 bases, with 11 bases separating them. Germline V CDR1 and CDR2: MNHNY, SVGAGI (reference sequence). CDR3 length: 13 amino acids. Here the CDR3 DNA reads TGTGCCAGCAGTTATCTGGTCGGCCACGAGCAGTACTTC. This sequence encodes CASSYLVGHEQYF.

Comment on this clonotype: This may be a read error, as it is one base from a much larger clone. This chain connects TRBV20-1 to TRBJ2-3, with D possibly being TRBD1 (5 bases). Germline-derived CDR1 and CDR2 are DFQATT and SNEGSKA (reference sequence). V lost 2 bases, J lost 3 bases, and 18 bases lay in between. The CDR3 extends over 16 amino acids. The CDR3 DNA sequence: TGCAGTGCTAGAAGCTTTGACAGTGGTGAAACAGATACGCAGTATTTT. Its protein is CSARSFDSGETDTQYF.

V gene TRBV2 combines with J gene TRBJ2-5, with 11 bases lining up with TRBD1. The CDR3 has 14 residues. Germline V gene sequence: CDR1 SNHLY, CDR2 FYNNEI. The V and J ends lost 10 bases and 4 bases, in that order; junction bases with no gene match: 8. The CDR3 coding sequence is TGTGCCAACGCCGGACAGGGGGCCGGAGAGACCCAGTACTTC. As protein: CANAGQGAGETQYF.

As regards this clonotype: This may be a read error, as it is one base from a much larger clone. This chain links TRBV20-1 with TRBJ2-3; TRBD2 is a possible D gene (5 bases). V gave up 5 bases and J gave up 8 bases, with 8 bases separating them. This CDR3 comprises 10 residues. Germline V gene sequence: CDR1 DFQATT, CDR2 SNEGSKA (reference sequence). CDR3 DNA sequence: TGCAGTGCTCTCCGGGGTACGCAGTATTTT. It specifies CSALRGTQYF.

Notes on this clonotype: In this CDR3 the conserved last residue, phenylalanine or tryptophan, is missing, so a read error is likely. The gene calls are TRBV11-3 and TRBJ2-5; TRBD1 is a possible D gene (6 bases). The CDR3 is 15 amino acids. Per the germline V gene, CDR1 is SGHNT and CDR2 is YENEEA. The CDR3 region is CTSSYPRTAEETQYL. Written as DNA, the CDR3 is TGTACCAGCAGCTACCCACGGACAGCAGAAGAGACCCAGTACTTA.

Comments on this clonotype: One end of the junction fails to match germline, which may point to a read error. The chain joins TRBV4-1 to TRBJ2-7; D may correspond to TRBD1 or TRBD2 (6 bases each). The CDR3 totals 20 residues. CDR1 and CDR2 from the germline V gene are MGHRA and YSYEKL. CDR3 loop: CASSQGLVWYGGYITYGQYF. CDR3 coding DNA: TGCGCCAGCAGCCAAGGTCTTGTTTGGTACGGGGGCTACATAACCTACGGGCAGTACTTC.